This TCR beta chain was captured by sequencing in a study of cytomegalovirus exposure and HLA in healthy donors. Germline V gene sequence: CDR1 SGHRS, CDR2 YFSETQ. After removal of 3 bases from V and 5 bases from J, the junction contained 6 bases not matched to a gene. The CDR3 sequence is 14 residues long. Method: immunoSEQ multiplex PCR; TCRdb's copy keeps in-frame clones and lacks some. Altogether over 150,000 clones are present, roughly 84% being singletons, with the ten largest covering about an eighth. The sequence was obtained from a woman aged 25 to 45 in good health and CMV-seropositive. Sequencing used PBMCs. The gene calls are TRBV5-1 and TRBJ2-7; 9 positions agree with TRBD1. For the CDR3, the DNA is TGCGCCAGCAGCTCAGGGACAGGGTTAAACGAGCAGTACTTC. Encoded protein: CASSSGTGLNEQYF.